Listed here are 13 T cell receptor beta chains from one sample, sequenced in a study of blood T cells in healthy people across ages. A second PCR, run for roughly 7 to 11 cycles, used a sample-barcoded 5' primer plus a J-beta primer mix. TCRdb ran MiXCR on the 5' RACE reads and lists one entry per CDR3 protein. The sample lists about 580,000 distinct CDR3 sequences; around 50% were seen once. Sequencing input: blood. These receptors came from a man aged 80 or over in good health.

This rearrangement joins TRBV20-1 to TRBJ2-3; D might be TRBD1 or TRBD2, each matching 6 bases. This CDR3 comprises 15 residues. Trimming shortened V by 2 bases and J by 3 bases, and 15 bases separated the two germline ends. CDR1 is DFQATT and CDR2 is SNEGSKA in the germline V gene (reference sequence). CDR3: CSARSDGGLTDTQYF. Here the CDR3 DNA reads TGCAGTGCTAGATCGGACGGGGGCCTGACAGATACGCAGTATTTT.

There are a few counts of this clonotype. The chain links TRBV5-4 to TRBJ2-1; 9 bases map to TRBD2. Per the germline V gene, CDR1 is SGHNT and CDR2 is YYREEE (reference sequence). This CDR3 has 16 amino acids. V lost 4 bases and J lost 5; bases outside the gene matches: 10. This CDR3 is CASSPVAGGLNNEQFF. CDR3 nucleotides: TGTGCCAGCAGCCCAGTTGCGGGAGGGCTTAACAATGAGCAGTTCTTC. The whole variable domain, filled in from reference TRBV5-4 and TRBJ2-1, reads ETGVTQSPTHLIKTRGQQVTLRCSSQSGHNTVSWYQQALGQGPQFIFQYYREEENGRGNFPPRFSGLQFPNYSSELNVNALELDDSALYLCASSPVAGGLNNEQFFGPGTRLTVL.

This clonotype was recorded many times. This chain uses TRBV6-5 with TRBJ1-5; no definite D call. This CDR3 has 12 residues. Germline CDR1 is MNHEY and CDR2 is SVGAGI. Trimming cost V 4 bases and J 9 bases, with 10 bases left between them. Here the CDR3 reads CASSSSVGPQHF. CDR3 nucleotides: TGTGCCAGCAGTTCATCTGTGGGGCCCCAGCATTTT.

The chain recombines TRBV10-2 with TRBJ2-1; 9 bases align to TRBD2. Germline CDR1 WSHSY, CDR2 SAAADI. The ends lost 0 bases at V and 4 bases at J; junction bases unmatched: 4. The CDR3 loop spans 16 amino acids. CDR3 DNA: TGCGCCAGCAGTGAGTCGACTAGCGGCATTTACAATGAGCAGTTCTTC. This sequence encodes CASSESTSGIYNEQFF.

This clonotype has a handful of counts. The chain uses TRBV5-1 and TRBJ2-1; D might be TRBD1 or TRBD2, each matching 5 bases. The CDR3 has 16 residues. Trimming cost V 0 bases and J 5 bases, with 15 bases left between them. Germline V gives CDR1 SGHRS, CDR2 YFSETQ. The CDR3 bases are TGCGCCAGCAGCTTGGCGGGGAGCAGGGTTGACAATGAGCAGTTCTTC. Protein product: CASSLAGSRVDNEQFF.

CDR3 loop: CASSHEGAQYF. The CDR3 DNA follows: TGTGCCAGCAGTCATGAGGGCGCGCAGTACTTC. The chain is built from TRBV28 and TRBJ2-7; TRBD2 might be the D (5 bases). The CDR3 length is 11 residues. V was clipped by 5 bases and J by 9 bases, with 11 bases between them. Germline CDR1 reads MDHEN; CDR2 reads SYDVKM.

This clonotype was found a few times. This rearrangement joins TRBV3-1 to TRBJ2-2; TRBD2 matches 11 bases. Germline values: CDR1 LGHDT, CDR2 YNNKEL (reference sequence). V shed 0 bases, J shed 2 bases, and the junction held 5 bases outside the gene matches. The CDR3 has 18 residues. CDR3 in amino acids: CASSQESLAGANTGELFF. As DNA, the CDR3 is TGTGCCAGCAGCCAAGAATCACTAGCGGGGGCTAACACCGGGGAGCTGTTTTTT.

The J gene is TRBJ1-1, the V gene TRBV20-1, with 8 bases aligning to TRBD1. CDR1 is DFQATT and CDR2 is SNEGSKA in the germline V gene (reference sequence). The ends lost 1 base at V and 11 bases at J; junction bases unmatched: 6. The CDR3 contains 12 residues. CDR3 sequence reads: CSARGPDRAAFF. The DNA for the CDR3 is TGCAGTGCTAGAGGTCCGGACAGGGCGGCTTTCTTT.

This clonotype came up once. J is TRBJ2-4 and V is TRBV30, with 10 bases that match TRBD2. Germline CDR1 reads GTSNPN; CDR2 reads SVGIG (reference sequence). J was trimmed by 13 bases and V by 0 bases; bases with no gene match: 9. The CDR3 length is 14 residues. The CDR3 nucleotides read TGTGCCTGGAGTGTGGGAGCTAGCGGGGGCCGACAGTACTTC. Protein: CAWSVGASGGRQYF.

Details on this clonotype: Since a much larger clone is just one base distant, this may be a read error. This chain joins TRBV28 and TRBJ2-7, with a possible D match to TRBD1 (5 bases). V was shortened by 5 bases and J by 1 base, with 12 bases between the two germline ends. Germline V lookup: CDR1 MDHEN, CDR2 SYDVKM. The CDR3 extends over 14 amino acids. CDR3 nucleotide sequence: TGTGCCAGCAGTCACCGGACACAGTCCTACGAGCAGTACTTC. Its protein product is CASSHRTQSYEQYF. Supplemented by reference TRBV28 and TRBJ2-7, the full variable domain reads DVKVTQSSRYLVKRTGEKVFLECVQDMDHENMFWYRQDPGLGLRLIYFSYDVKMKEKGDIPEGYSVSREKKERFSLILESASTNQTSMYLCASSHRTQSYEQYFGPGTRLTVT.

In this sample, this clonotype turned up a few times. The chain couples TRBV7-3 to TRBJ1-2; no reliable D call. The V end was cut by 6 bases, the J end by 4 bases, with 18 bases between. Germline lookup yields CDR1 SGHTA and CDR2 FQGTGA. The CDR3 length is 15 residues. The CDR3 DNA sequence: TGTGCCAGCAGGGAAGCGGCCGCGGAGTCCTATGGCTACACCTTC. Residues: CASREAAAESYGYTF.

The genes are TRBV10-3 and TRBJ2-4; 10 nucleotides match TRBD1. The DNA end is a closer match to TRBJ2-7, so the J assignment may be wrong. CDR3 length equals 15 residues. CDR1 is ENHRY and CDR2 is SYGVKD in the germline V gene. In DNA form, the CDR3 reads TGTGCCATCAGTAACCCGGGACAGGGGAACGACGAGCAGTACTTC. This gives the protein CAISNPGQGNDEQYF.

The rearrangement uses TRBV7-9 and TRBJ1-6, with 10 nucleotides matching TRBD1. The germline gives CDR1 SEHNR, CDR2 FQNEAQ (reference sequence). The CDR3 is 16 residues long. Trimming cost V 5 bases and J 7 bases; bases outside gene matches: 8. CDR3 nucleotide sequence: TGTGCCAGCAGCATCGCCCGGGACAGGGGAAATTCACCCCTCCACTTT. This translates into CASSIARDRGNSPLHF.